This T cell receptor beta chain was retrieved from a study of shared clonotypes between healthy human individuals. Study-wide findings and caveats: The study generally estimated greater richness for naive than memory subsets. The study drew on few donors, limiting represented genetic and exposure-history diversity.

As to this clone: Its antigen is as yet unknown.

CD45RO-negative, CCR7-selected cells formed the naive CD8 fraction, which excluded terminally differentiated effector memory CD45RA+ cells. V shed 1 base and J 1 base; nucleotides not matched to a gene: 3. CDR3 length equals 15 residues. Per the germline V gene, CDR1 is SGHNT and CDR2 is YENEEA. TCRdb keeps only in-frame clones here, not all; method: immunoSEQ multiplex PCR. Of about 580,000 clones listed, roughly 98% are singletons. The chain combines TRBV11-3 with TRBJ2-5; 7 bases agree with TRBD2. The specimen was naive CD8+ T cells sorted from blood. The receptor was derived from a man aged 30 to 45 in good health. This chain's CDR3 is CASSLGSGLQETQYF. CDR3 DNA sequence: TGTGCCAGCAGCTTAGGTAGCGGGCTCCAAGAGACCCAGTACTTC.